This is a list of T cell receptor beta chains from one sample in a study of beta chain features in type 1 diabetes. Profiled with immunoSEQ multiplex PCR; TCRdb holds only in-frame clones, not every one. The top ten clones hold roughly 2% of a sample with roughly 140,000 clones, around 10% of them seen once. Material for sequencing was central memory CD4+ T cells from blood. The receptors stem from a man between 18 and 35 years old in good health. CDR3s include the opening cysteine and the closing phenylalanine or tryptophan. A D gene is named only where the DNA matches it firmly. Expanded clones are given a class, and other clones once, few, many or no size at all.

TRBD1,TRBJ1-2,.,TRBV7-2,CASSLYDSRGGFDYTF,TGTGCCAGCAGCTTGTATGATTCTCGAGGGGGCTTCGACTACACCTTC
.,TRBJ1-1,.,TRBV9,CASSPQQGNTEAFF,TGTGCCAGCAGCCCCCAACAGGGAAACACTGAAGCTTTCTTT
.,TRBJ2-5,few,TRBV9,CASSGGRSETQYF,TGTGCCAGCAGCGGGGGGCGCTCAGAGACCCAGTACTTC
.,TRBJ2-5,.,TRBV4-2,CASSRGDHEETQYF,TGTGCCAGCAGCCGAGGTGACCATGAAGAGACCCAGTACTTC
.,TRBJ1-2,.,TRBV18,CASSPPDRSYGYTF,TGTGCCAGCTCACCTCCTGACAGGAGCTATGGCTACACCTTC
.,TRBJ1-2,few,TRBV30,CAWTARRSGIRAPHINYGYTF,TGTGCCTGGACGGCCCGACGATCCGGGATCAGGGCCCCCCACATTAACTATGGCTACACCTTC
.,TRBJ2-1,.,TRBV7-2,CASSLSPVEQFF,TGTGCCAGCAGCTTATCCCCCGTTGAGCAGTTCTTC
.,TRBJ2-4,.,TRBV7-2,CASSLGLAKNIQYF,TGTGCCAGCAGCTTAGGTCTAGCCAAAAACATTCAGTACTTC
.,TRBJ1-6,.,TRBV11-2,CASSFVQGENSPLHF,TGTGCCAGCAGCTTCGTACAGGGTGAGAATTCACCCCTCCACTTT
.,TRBJ2-3,.,TRBV5-6,CASMGEATDTQYF,TGTGCCAGCATGGGTGAGGCTACAGATACGCAGTATTTT
.,TRBJ2-5,few,TRBV15,CATSRDSGRGETQYF,TGTGCCACCAGCAGAGATTCGGGTCGGGGGGAGACCCAGTACTTC
TRBD1,TRBJ2-5,.,TRBV5-1,CASSIGQGGETQYF,TGCGCCAGCAGCATCGGACAGGGTGGGGAGACCCAGTACTTC
.,TRBJ2-5,few,TRBV4-2,CASSQDAVLETQYF,TGTGCCAGCAGCCAAGACGCGGTCCTGGAGACCCAGTACTTC